The 12 T cell receptor beta chains below come from one sample, sequenced in a study of shared clonotypes between healthy human individuals (TCRdb year 2020). The library was generated by the immunoSEQ multiplex PCR assay. TCRdb limited this immuneACCESS table to in-frame rearrangements with V and J called. A share of clones is missing; checked studies link under half to unresolved V genes, and the rest is unexplained. The sample table records 2 million to 3 million clones; approximately 93% of these occur just once. Of the sample, about 0.39% is held by the ten largest clones. Sequenced material: naive CD4+ T cells from PBMCs. In light of the paper, this sample's cell subset or site label describes: CD45RA+ positively selected. The receptors shown here come from a man between 18 and 29 years old in good health. Some clones in this sample may be carry-over from other donors' samples.

This chain uses TRBV19 with TRBJ2-1; possibly TRBD1 for D (5 bases). This CDR3 region has 14 residues. Trimming left V 3 bases short and J 1 base short, with 7 bases between. The germline V gene encodes CDR1 LNHDA and CDR2 SQIVND (reference sequence). The CDR3 is CASSIYRSYNEQFF. The CDR3 nucleotides are TGTGCCAGTAGTATCTACAGGTCCTACAATGAGCAGTTCTTC.

This rearrangement joins TRBV27 to TRBJ1-5, with unresolved D. The length of the CDR3 is 15 residues. From germline, CDR1 is MNHEY and CDR2 SMNVEV (reference sequence). Trimming removed 4 bases at V and 5 bases at J, with 15 bases between. The CDR3 DNA follows: TGTGCCAGCAGTTCCATTACGGGATCCTATCAGCCCCAGCATTTT. It translates to CASSSITGSYQPQHF.

The chain has TRBV7-9 and TRBJ2-1, with TRBD2 matching over 11 bases. Germline V gives CDR1 SEHNR, CDR2 FQNEAQ (reference sequence). This CDR3 is built from 17 residues. After removal of 1 base from V and 7 bases from J, the junction contained 9 bases not matched to a gene. Here the CDR3 DNA reads TGTGCCAGCAGCTTAGGTTGGATAGCGGGAGGGCGAAATGAGCAGTTCTTC. Protein product: CASSLGWIAGGRNEQFF.

The rearrangement uses TRBV6-1 and TRBJ2-7, with no clear D. Germline loops: CDR1 MNHNS, CDR2 SASEGT. The CDR3 spans 15 residues. Trimming stripped 3 bases from V and 0 bases from J, with 12 bases between. The CDR3 DNA is TGTGCCAGCAGTGAGGTTGGTCTATACTCCTACGAGCAGTACTTC. This codes for CASSEVGLYSYEQYF.

V is TRBV10-1 and J is TRBJ2-6, with 10 bases aligning to TRBD1. This CDR3 has 15 amino acids. Germline CDR1 is WNHNN and CDR2 is SYGVQD (reference sequence). Trimming took 6 bases from V and 4 from J; bases not matched to a gene: 3. CDR3 sequence (DNA): TGCGCCAGCAGCGACAGGGGGCTAGGGGCCAACGTCCTGACTTTC. Translated, it gives CASSDRGLGANVLTF.

J is TRBJ1-2 and V is TRBV19; D is undetermined. The germline V gene has CDR1 LNHDA and CDR2 SQIVND (reference sequence). The CDR3 sequence is 12 residues long. V lost 2 bases and J lost 8, with 9 bases in between. The CDR3 DNA reads TGTGCCAGTAGTATATTAGGGTTCGGCTACACCTTC. This gives the protein CASSILGFGYTF.

Concerning this clone itself: The same CDR3 can be traced to other DNA sequences in this sample. This chain uses TRBV7-9 with TRBJ2-3; D unresolved. V was trimmed by 5 bases and J by 0 bases, leaving 3 bases between them. Looked up from germline, CDR1 is SEHNR and CDR2 is FQNEAQ (reference sequence). There are 12 residues in the CDR3. The CDR3 DNA follows: TGTGCCAGCAGCCTGAGCACAGATACGCAGTATTTT. Translating gives CASSLSTDTQYF.

For the CDR3, the DNA is TGTGCCAGCAGTTTAGCGGTAGGAGACACAGATACGCAGTATTTT. Translated: CASSLAVGDTDTQYF. V is TRBV6-5 and J is TRBJ2-3, with a tentative D call TRBD2 (6 bases). The V end was cut by 4 bases, the J end by 2 bases, with 13 bases between. The length of the CDR3 is 15 residues. Looked up from germline, CDR1 is MNHEY and CDR2 is SVGAGI.

On this clone itself: Other DNA sequences in the sample encode the same CDR3. The CDR3 DNA is TGTGCCAGCAGCGCCGACGGTACGAACACCGGGGAGCTGTTTTTT. Translated: CASSADGTNTGELFF. J is TRBJ2-2 and V is TRBV9; D is undetermined. The ends were cut back, 3 bases at V and 0 bases at J, with 9 bases in the middle. CDR3 size: 15 residues. Germline V gene sequence: CDR1 SGDLS, CDR2 YYNGEE.

As for this clone: Other DNA sequences in the same sample also yield this CDR3. This chain links TRBV5-4 with TRBJ1-4, with TRBD1 identical over 7 bases. The CDR3 is made up of 14 amino acids. J lost 8 bases, V lost 0 bases, and 4 bases had no gene match. Germline V lookup: CDR1 SGHNT, CDR2 YYREEE (reference sequence). The DNA of the CDR3 is TGTGCCAGCAGCTTGGGACAGGGACGAGAAAAACTGTTTTTT. Amino acids: CASSLGQGREKLFF.

The chain has TRBV28 and TRBJ2-7; 11 nucleotides agree with TRBD1. The germline CDR1 and CDR2 sequences are MDHEN and SYDVKM. The CDR3 totals 15 residues. The CDR3 DNA reads as TGTGCTTCCGGACAGGGGGCTAAGGGGCAATACGAGCAGTACTTC. Translated: CASGQGAKGQYEQYF.

This chain joins TRBV5-1 and TRBJ2-7, with 9 bases matching TRBD2. The J segment lost 4 bases and the V segment lost 4 bases, leaving 15 bases of the junction unmatched. The germline V gene has CDR1 SGHRS and CDR2 YFSETQ. The CDR3 covers 17 residues. CDR3 region: CASSTRTSVMGGYEQYF. The CDR3 coding sequence is TGCGCCAGCAGCACAAGGACTAGCGTGATGGGGGGATACGAGCAGTACTTC.